These 5 T cell receptor beta chains originate from one sample sequenced in a study of response to subunit inactivated influenza vaccine. In TCRdb, the RT-PCR reads were re-called with MiXCR into one record per CDR3 protein. The data show fewer than 700,000 distinct CDR3 sequences, with roughly 13% seen just once and 13% held by the top ten. The material sequenced was PBMCs from blood, taken about 40 days after vaccination. The source is a man aged 50-60 years who received an inactivated influenza vaccine.

This chain joins TRBV12-3 or TRBV12-4 and TRBJ2-7; D may be TRBD1 (6 bases). CDR3 length equals 12 residues. The V and J ends lost 7 bases and 9 bases respectively, with 16 bases between them. CDR3 bases: TGTGCCAGCACCCAGAGGGACACCAGGCAGTACTTC. Its protein product is CASTQRDTRQYF.

This clonotype has only a few counts. This sequence joins TRBV6-1 and TRBJ2-7, with D perhaps assigned TRBD1 or TRBD2 (5 bases each). The CDR3 is 14 amino acids. CDR1 is MNHNS, CDR2 SASEGT, per germline. Trimming shortened V by 6 bases and J by 3 bases, and 15 bases separated the two germline ends. The CDR3 DNA reads TGTGCCAGCAGCCCCGGGACGGCCTTCTACGAGCAGTACTTC. Translation: CASSPGTAFYEQYF.

This clonotype was counted only a few times. The rearrangement links TRBV6-2 or TRBV6-3 to TRBJ1-5; D possibly corresponds to TRBD1 (5 bases). CDR1 is MNHEY, CDR2 SVGEGT, per germline. V was pared by 6 bases and J by 6 bases, with 12 bases between. The CDR3 sequence is 13 residues long. The CDR3 spells CASSDSKIQPQHF. As DNA, the CDR3 is TGTGCCAGCAGCGACAGCAAGATTCAGCCCCAGCATTTT.

This clonotype was detected a few times. The genes are TRBV29-1 and TRBJ2-5; 8 nucleotides line up with TRBD1. Germline V gene data show CDR1 as SQVTM and CDR2 as ANQGSEA. V dropped 7 bases and J dropped 5; count of bases not matched to a gene: 6. The CDR3 loop spans 12 amino acids. The chain's CDR3 is CSAGQGKETQYF. The CDR3 region has the DNA TGCAGCGCCGGACAGGGAAAGGAGACCCAGTACTTC.

This clonotype occurred a few times. The CDR3, as DNA: TGCAGTGCTAGGGGTCCCCTGAGCTCCTACGAGCAGTACTTC. Translated: CSARGPLSSYEQYF. The rearrangement joins TRBV20-1 to TRBJ2-7; D call uncertain. CDR1 is DFQATT, CDR2 SNEGSKA, per germline (reference sequence). Trimming shortened V by 3 bases and J by 0 bases, and 12 bases separated the two germline ends. The CDR3 is made up of 14 amino acids.